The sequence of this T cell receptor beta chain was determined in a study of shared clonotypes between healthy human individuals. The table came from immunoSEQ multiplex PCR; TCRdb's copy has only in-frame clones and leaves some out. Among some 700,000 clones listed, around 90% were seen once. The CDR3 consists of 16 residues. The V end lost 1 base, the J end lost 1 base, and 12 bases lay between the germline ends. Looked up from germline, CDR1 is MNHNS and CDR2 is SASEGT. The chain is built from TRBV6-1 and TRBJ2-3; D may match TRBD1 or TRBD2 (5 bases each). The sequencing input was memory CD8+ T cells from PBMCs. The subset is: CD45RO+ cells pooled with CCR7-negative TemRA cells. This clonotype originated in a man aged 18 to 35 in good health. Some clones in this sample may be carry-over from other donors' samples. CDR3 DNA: TGTGCCAGCAGTGAAGATTGGGGGAAGGGCACAGATACGCAGTATTTT. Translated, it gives CASSEDWGKGTDTQYF.